The 18 T cell receptor beta chains given below trace back to one sample, sequenced in a study of cytomegalovirus exposure and HLA in healthy donors. PCR was performed using 60 Vbeta and 13 Jbeta primers. Clones were sequenced by immunoSEQ multiplex PCR, and TCRdb holds only the in-frame ones, with some missing. Its table records fewer than 150,000 clones. The sequenced material came from PBMCs. The receptors here all came from a woman aged 55-70 years in good health and CMV-seronegative.

The chain has TRBV5-1 and TRBJ2-7; D is possibly TRBD1 (6 bases). Germline V gene data show CDR1 as SGHRS and CDR2 as YFSETQ. Between the trimmed V and J ends, which lost 4 bases and 1 base, there was a span of 24 bases. The CDR3 length is 18 residues. This chain's CDR3 is CASSLGKVAGVVSYEQYF. CDR3 coding DNA: TGCGCCAGCAGCCTCGGAAAGGTAGCAGGGGTAGTGTCCTACGAGCAGTACTTC. The variable domain in full, completed from reference TRBV5-1 and TRBJ2-7, reads KAGVTQTPRYLIKTRGQQVTLSCSPISGHRSVSWYQQTPGQGLQFLFEYFSETQRNKGNFPGRFSGRQFSNSRSEMNVSTLELGDSALYLCASSLGKVAGVVSYEQYFGPGTRLTVT.

The chain joins TRBV2 to TRBJ2-7; D unclear. The V end was cut by 4 bases, the J end by 4 bases, with 5 bases between. From germline, CDR1 is SNHLY and CDR2 FYNNEI. The CDR3 has 11 amino acids. CDR3 residues: CASSVRYEQYF. DNA for the CDR3: TGTGCCAGCAGTGTGCGATACGAGCAGTACTTC. The whole variable domain, filled in from reference TRBV2 and TRBJ2-7, reads EPEVTQTPSHQVTQMGQEVILRCVPISNHLYFYWYRQILGQKVEFLVSFYNNEISEKSEIFDDQFSVERPDGSNFTLKIRSTKLEDSAMYFCASSVRYEQYFGPGTRLTVT.

This chain links TRBV2 with TRBJ1-2, with 7 bases matching TRBD1. Looked up from germline, CDR1 is SNHLY and CDR2 is FYNNEI. The CDR3 has 15 residues. The V segment lost 6 bases and the J segment 4 bases; nucleotides outside the gene matches: 11. The CDR3 bases are TGTGCCAGCAGGCAGGGGGGTGGGCAGAGCTATGGCTACACCTTC. Protein sequence: CASRQGGGQSYGYTF. The entire variable domain, with the rest obtained from reference TRBV2 and TRBJ1-2, is as follows: EPEVTQTPSHQVTQMGQEVILRCVPISNHLYFYWYRQILGQKVEFLVSFYNNEISEKSEIFDDQFSVERPDGSNFTLKIRSTKLEDSAMYFCASRQGGGQSYGYTFGSGTRLTVV.

CDR3 in DNA: TGTGCCTGGAGGGCACTAGCTCGGGAGACCCAGTACTTC. Translated, it gives CAWRALARETQYF. This chain uses TRBV30 with TRBJ2-5; D might be TRBD2 (6 bases). Germline CDR1 reads GTSNPN; CDR2 reads SVGIG (reference sequence). The CDR3 spans 13 residues. The V end was cut by 3 bases, the J end by 5 bases, with 13 bases between.

The chain joins TRBV28 to TRBJ1-2, with 7 bases aligning to TRBD1. V was pared by 7 bases and J by 2 bases, with 4 bases of the junction left unmatched. Germline CDR1 MDHEN, CDR2 SYDVKM. The CDR3 totals 13 residues. The CDR3 bases are TGTGCCAGCACCTTGGACAGGAACTATGGCTACACCTTC. Its protein product is CASTLDRNYGYTF.

CDR3 in DNA: TGTGCCAGCAGCCCGCCGAGAGAGGACACTGAAGCTTTCTTT. As protein: CASSPPREDTEAFF. The chain couples TRBV11-1 to TRBJ1-1; D not resolved. The ends were cut back, 5 bases at V and 3 bases at J, with 13 bases in the middle. The CDR3 loop spans 14 amino acids. The germline V gene encodes CDR1 SGHAT and CDR2 FQDESV (reference sequence).

The chain carries TRBV25-1 and TRBJ2-1; TRBD2 might be the D (7 bases). The CDR3 is made up of 18 amino acids. V was shortened by 1 base and J by 6 bases, with 22 bases between the two germline ends. Germline CDR1 is MGHDK and CDR2 is SYGVNS. The CDR3 protein is CASSEWVGGGGRGNEQFF. The CDR3 DNA reads as TGTGCCAGCAGTGAATGGGTGGGGGGCGGCGGGAGAGGCAATGAGCAGTTCTTC.

The chain carries TRBV6-4 and TRBJ2-2, with D maybe TRBD1 (6 bases). The CDR3 runs to 14 residues. V was pared by 6 bases and J by 2 bases, with 10 bases between. CDR1 is MRHNA, CDR2 SNTAGT, per germline. The CDR3 reads CASSYRVNTGELFF. The CDR3 DNA sequence: TGTGCCAGCAGCTACAGGGTCAACACCGGGGAGCTGTTTTTT.

In nucleotides, the CDR3 is TGTGCCAGCACCAATAGCGGGGGAAGAGATACGCAGTATTTT. It codes for CASTNSGGRDTQYF. The chain uses TRBV9 and TRBJ2-3; TRBD2 matches 9 bases. From germline, CDR1 is SGDLS and CDR2 YYNGEE. The trim removed 6 bases at V and 5 bases at J, leaving 7 bases unmatched. The CDR3 is 14 amino acids.

This sequence joins TRBV7-9 and TRBJ1-2; 9 bases line up with TRBD1. V was clipped by 4 bases and J by 4 bases; unmatched bases: 7. The germline gives CDR1 SEHNR, CDR2 FQNEAQ (reference sequence). The CDR3 loop spans 15 amino acids. The CDR3 spells CASSSDRGPSYGYTF. The CDR3, as DNA: TGTGCCAGCAGCTCGGACAGGGGACCTAGCTATGGCTACACCTTC.

This chain links TRBV7-3 with TRBJ2-5, with D tentatively TRBD1 (7 bases). V lost 3 bases, J lost 4 bases, and 12 bases lay in between. Germline loops: CDR1 SGHTA, CDR2 FQGTGA. There are 14 residues in the CDR3. The CDR3 bases are TGTGCCAGCAGCTTCCAGGGGGGAGGAGAGACCCAGTACTTC. This translates into CASSFQGGGETQYF.

This chain joins TRBV5-1 and TRBJ1-1, with a tentative D call TRBD1 (5 bases). Trimming cost V 0 bases and J 5 bases, with 14 bases left between them. The CDR3 length is 15 residues. CDR1 is SGHRS and CDR2 is YFSETQ in the germline V gene. In nucleotides, the CDR3 is TGCGCCAGCAGCTTGGCTGGGCAGGGTGATACTGAAGCTTTCTTT. Amino acid sequence: CASSLAGQGDTEAFF.

The V call is TRBV6-6, the J call TRBJ1-3; TRBD1 might be the D (5 bases). The germline gives CDR1 MNHNY, CDR2 SVGAGI (reference sequence). The CDR3 covers 15 residues. Trimming took 6 bases from V and 1 from J, leaving 13 bases between them. The CDR3 here is CASRAGTLSGNTIYF. CDR3 nucleotide sequence: TGTGCCAGCAGAGCTGGGACTTTATCTGGAAACACCATATATTTT.

V usage is TRBV5-6 and J usage is TRBJ1-4; the D gene is possibly TRBD1 (6 bases). The V gene lost 1 base and the J gene lost 4 bases, with 14 bases spanning the gap. The CDR3 spans 16 residues. CDR1 and CDR2 (germline): SGHDT, YYEEEE. The CDR3 loop reads CASSLTVDRFNEKLFF. CDR3 DNA sequence: TGTGCCAGCAGCTTGACTGTAGACAGGTTTAATGAAAAACTGTTTTTT.

The chain joins TRBV18 to TRBJ2-7, with TRBD2 identical over 9 bases. This CDR3 is built from 15 residues. Germline assignment: CDR1 KGHSH and CDR2 LQKENI. The V segment lost 3 bases and the J segment 2 bases; nucleotides outside the gene matches: 5. The CDR3 nucleotides are TGTGCCAGCTCACCCCCGGGACTAGCCGCCTACGAGCAGTACTTC. Encoded protein: CASSPPGLAAYEQYF.

The CDR3: CASSFIAGTDTQYF. CDR3 coding DNA: TGTGCCAGCAGTTTCATAGCAGGCACAGATACGCAGTATTTT. V usage is TRBV28 and J usage is TRBJ2-3; D is unclear. Germline assignment: CDR1 MDHEN and CDR2 SYDVKM. Trimming removed 3 bases at V and 1 base at J, with 8 bases between. This CDR3 is built from 14 residues.

Regarding this clone: A read error may account for a junction end that differs from germline. The J gene is TRBJ1-1, the V gene TRBV6-5; the D gene is possibly TRBD1 (5 bases). The CDR3 is made up of 15 amino acids. Germline V gene lookup returns CDR1 MNHEY and CDR2 SVGAGI. CDR3 DNA sequence: TGTGCCAGCAATTACCGGGCCAGGGTGGTAACTGAAGCTTTCTTT. Amino acid sequence: CASNYRARVVTEAFF.

V and J are TRBV6-5 and TRBJ2-6, with D perhaps TRBD2 (7 bases). This CDR3 has 15 amino acids. The germline CDR1 and CDR2 sequences are MNHEY and SVGAGI. Trimming took 2 bases from V and 4 from J, leaving 9 bases between them. Here the CDR3 DNA reads TGTGCCAGCAGTTACCGGGGGGCCGGGGCCAACGTCCTGACTTTC. It specifies CASSYRGAGANVLTF.